This is a list of T cell receptor beta chains from one sample in a study of PD-L1 blockade in urothelial cancer. Only in-frame clones appear in the TCRdb table, and some are missing; sequencing was by immunoSEQ multiplex PCR. This sample has approximately 110,000 clones, with approximately 86% found just once. Source: PBMCs, taken around atezolizumab (anti-PD-L1) treatment. Receptor source: a man aged 50 to 59 with urothelial cancer. The conserved cysteine and the conserved F or W are not part of the CDR3 here.

j_call cdr3_length v_call cdr3_aa
TRBJ1-6 11 TRBV19 ASSGQGLSPLH
TRBJ2-7 13 TRBV5-4 ASSLLAGGIYEQY
TRBJ1-6 13 TRBV6-1 ASSQDSVYNSPLH
TRBJ2-5 12 TRBV6-5 ASRPSTGPQTQY
TRBJ1-5 13 TRBV4-1 ASSPTGNSNQPQH
TRBJ1-1 12 TRBV6-5 ASIRRTPRMEAF
TRBJ2-7 13 TRBV5-1 ASSLAPGGPYEQY
TRBJ1-2 15 TRBV18 ASSPKDSTLVVYGYT
TRBJ2-3 12 TRBV6-4 ASKQMPSTDTQY
TRBJ2-7 11 TRBV9 ARDRLGSYEQY
TRBJ2-3 12 TRBV2 ASRTSGRTDTQY
TRBJ1-1 12 TRBV4-1 ASSPGQGNTEAF
TRBJ2-7 13 TRBV11-2 ASSSTRQGTYEQY
TRBJ2-5 13 TRBV19 ASSPGQGVRETQY
TRBJ2-1 15 TRBV4-1 ASSQTTGTSAYNEQF
TRBJ2-7 13 TRBV5-1 ASSLAAGASYEQY
TRBJ2-7 13 TRBV6-1 ASSEALVQSYEQY
TRBJ2-2 13 TRBV7-2 ASSLDRTFTGELF
TRBJ1-2 11 TRBV4-1 ASSHRGGDGYT
TRBJ1-2 13 TRBV5-1 ASSLFGEPNYGYT
TRBJ2-7 13 TRBV18 ASSPGTGKTYEQY
TRBJ2-1 11 TRBV29-1 SVASGRIYEQF
TRBJ1-2 11 TRBV2 ASSELQGWGYT
TRBJ2-3 12 TRBV6-4 ASSPGGSADTQY
TRBJ1-2 17 TRBV7-7 ASSLRILPTRRANYGYT
TRBJ2-7 10 TRBV6-6 ASRPGQGGQY
TRBJ2-5 12 TRBV18 ASSPLGDQETQY
TRBJ2-5 14 TRBV2 ASSEKGTVYQETQY
TRBJ2-5 13 TRBV15 ATSSSRTRTETQY
TRBJ1-4 13 TRBV28 ASSAGGTTNEKLF
TRBJ1-2 15 TRBV15 ATSSYGSGLTNYGYT
TRBJ2-3 13 TRBV18 ASSPDGGGDRTQY
TRBJ2-3 14 TRBV27 ASSPLRLAGTDTQY
TRBJ2-1 13 TRBV9 ASSGRDYLYNEQF
TRBJ1-1 14 TRBV5-1 ASSPGTGTRGTEAF
TRBJ2-1 11 TRBV5-6 ASSTETSFTQF
TRBJ2-7 12 TRBV18 ASSPPQGGYEQY
TRBJ2-5 13 TRBV30 AWRSGTGKQETQY
TRBJ2-7 10 TRBV6-5 ASSTSLYEQY
TRBJ2-2 12 TRBV6-1 ASSARRNTGELF
TRBJ2-7 11 TRBV28 AISRDTFYEQY
TRBJ2-1 12 TRBV28 ASSFMRSYNEQF
TRBJ2-1 11 TRBV11-1 ASRTGLAGEQF
TRBJ2-2 14 TRBV5-4 ASSLKHLVNTGELF
TRBJ1-2 14 TRBV4-2 ASSQDRGDRLYGYT
TRBJ2-7 12 TRBV19 ASSHGGSSYEQY
TRBJ2-1 13 TRBV27 ASSLAAGWGGEQF
TRBJ2-7 12 TRBV7-2 ASSLGAARGEQY
TRBJ2-2 13 TRBV5-5 ASSLGGATTGELF
TRBJ1-4 15 TRBV2 ASSVRDRGPTNEKLF
TRBJ2-1 13 TRBV19 ASQAQGQRYNEQF
TRBJ1-5 13 TRBV2 ASSLQGLSNQPQH
TRBJ2-1 14 TRBV5-1 ASSFGTSGGYNEQF